A selection of T cell receptor beta chains follows, all from one sample in a study of cytomegalovirus exposure and HLA in healthy donors. The protocol was immunoSEQ multiplex PCR, while the TCRdb copy is restricted to in-frame clones and leaves out a portion. The sample comprises about 180,000 clones, over 65% of which are singletons, and under 2.5% rests with the top ten. The sequencing input was PBMCs. The receptors were sampled from a man aged 55 to 70 in good health and CMV-seronegative. The CDR3 runs from the conserved cysteine through the conserved F or W. D genes are given only for firm matches. Clone size, where shown, is once, few, many, or a class for clones that have expanded.

D	V	size	J	DNA	CDR3
TRBD1	TRBV10-3	.	TRBJ2-7	TGTGCCACCAACCACCCGGGACAGGGGAACGAGCAGTACTTC	CATNHPGQGNEQYF
TRBD2	TRBV4-2	.	TRBJ2-7	TGTGCCAGCAGCCAAGATAGCGGGGGAGCCACCTACGAGCAGTACTTC	CASSQDSGGATYEQYF
TRBD2	TRBV5-1	few	TRBJ2-7	TGCGCCAGCAGCTGGACTAGCGGACCAAACTACGAGCAGTACTTC	CASSWTSGPNYEQYF
TRBD1	TRBV5-4	.	TRBJ1-1	TGTGCCAGCAGCTTGGGACAGGGAATCGCTTATGAAGCTTTCTTT	CASSLGQGIAYEAFF
.	TRBV7-6	.	TRBJ1-3	TGTGCCAGCAGCTCCGGGGGGGAAGGAAACACCATATATTTT	CASSSGGEGNTIYF
TRBD2	TRBV7-6	.	TRBJ2-1	TGTGCCAGCAGCCAGGGACTAGCCGTTGAGCAGTTCTTC	CASSQGLAVEQFF
TRBD1	TRBV25-1	.	TRBJ2-3	TGTGCCAGCGGACAGGGCGCAGATACGCAGTATTTT	CASGQGADTQYF
.	TRBV5-1	few	TRBJ2-3	TGCGCCAGCAGCTCCCTGGGGATTAGCGGTAGCACAGATACGCAGTATTTT	CASSSLGISGSTDTQYF
TRBD2	TRBV30	.	TRBJ2-7	TGTGCCTGGAGTGTACCGTGGCGGGAGAAGAGCTACGAGCAGTACTTC	CAWSVPWREKSYEQYF
TRBD1	TRBV19	.	TRBJ2-7	TGTGCCAGTAGTATAGAGGGACAGGGGATCCACGAGCAGTACTTC	CASSIEGQGIHEQYF
.	TRBV28	.	TRBJ2-7	TGTGCCAGCATCGGGACAACCCTGACCTACGAGCAGTACTTC	CASIGTTLTYEQYF
.	TRBV30	.	TRBJ1-1	TGTGCCTGGAGTGCCTATTACAGGTTACCTGGAATGAACACTGAAGCTTTCTTT	CAWSAYYRLPGMNTEAFF
TRBD1	TRBV9	.	TRBJ2-7	TGTGCCAGCAGCGCGGGGACAGGGGGATCGTCCTACGAGCAGTACTTC	CASSAGTGGSSYEQYF
TRBD1	TRBV6-5	.	TRBJ2-4	TGTGCCAGCAGACCCGGGACAGCCCGGAACATTCAGTACTTC	CASRPGTARNIQYF
.	TRBV6-6	.	TRBJ2-3	TGTGCCAGCAGTTTTGGGGCCCGTTCAGATACGCAGTATTTT	CASSFGARSDTQYF
.	TRBV5-1	.	TRBJ1-1	TGCGCCAGCAGCTGGGGGCAAGGCGTGAACACTGAAGCTTTCTTT	CASSWGQGVNTEAFF
TRBD1	TRBV7-9	.	TRBJ2-3	TGTGCCAGCAGCTCGGACAGGGCCTCCACAGATACGCAGTATTTT	CASSSDRASTDTQYF
TRBD1	TRBV28	once	TRBJ1-1	TGTGCCAGCAGTTTACTCGGGACAGGGTGTGAAGCTTTCTTT	CASSLLGTGCEAFF
TRBD1	TRBV4-1	.	TRBJ1-2	TGCGCCAGCAGCCTAGACAGGGGTAGAGACTATGGCTACACCTTC	CASSLDRGRDYGYTF
TRBD2	TRBV7-2	.	TRBJ2-1	TGTGCCAGCAGCCTAGCGGGAGGGTCAAAGCGTGAGCAGTTCTTC	CASSLAGGSKREQFF
TRBD1	TRBV4-3	.	TRBJ2-7	TGCGCCAGCAGCCGGTCCTTCGGGACAGTTAACTACGAGCAGTACTTC	CASSRSFGTVNYEQYF
TRBD2	TRBV6-1	.	TRBJ2-1	TGTGCCAGCAGTGCGAGCGGGAGGTCCTACAATGAGCAGTTCTTC	CASSASGRSYNEQFF
TRBD1	TRBV2	.	TRBJ2-3	TGTGCCAGCAGCGGACAGGGGCCCGCAGATACGCAGTATTTT	CASSGQGPADTQYF
.	TRBV7-6	.	TRBJ2-1	TGTGCCAGCAGAGGGGCGCGCCCTGAGCAGTTCTTC	CASRGARPEQFF
.	TRBV28	few	TRBJ2-2	TGTGCCAGCACCACTGGGCCCGCAGGCACCGGGGAGCTGTTTTTT	CASTTGPAGTGELFF
TRBD1	TRBV4-1	.	TRBJ1-1	TGCGCCAGCAGCCTTCCAGGACAGGCGGTCCCTGAAGCTTTCTTT	CASSLPGQAVPEAFF
TRBD1	TRBV28	.	TRBJ1-4	TGTGCCGGGGACAGGCAGAATGAAAAACTGTTTTTT	CAGDRQNEKLFF
.	TRBV4-2	.	TRBJ2-1	TGTGCCAGCAGCCAAGATGGAGGGAACTACAATGAGCAGTTCTTC	CASSQDGGNYNEQFF
.	TRBV18	.	TRBJ1-1	TGTGCCAGCTCACCAATAGGACAGCCAGAAGCTTTCTTT	CASSPIGQPEAFF
TRBD1	TRBV19	.	TRBJ1-5	TGTGCCAGTAGTCCCGGACAGGACAATCAGCCCCAGCATTTT	CASSPGQDNQPQHF
TRBD1	TRBV5-1	.	TRBJ2-7	TGCGCCAGCAGCTCTACAGGGGGCGTAAATTACGAGCAGTACTTC	CASSSTGGVNYEQYF
TRBD2	TRBV19	.	TRBJ2-3	TGTGCCAGTAGTAAATCGGGAGGAACCACAGATACGCAGTATTTT	CASSKSGGTTDTQYF
TRBD2	TRBV5-5	.	TRBJ2-7	TGTGCCAGCAGCTCCGTACGGGGGGTAAACTACGAGCAGTACTTC	CASSSVRGVNYEQYF
.	TRBV2	few	TRBJ1-2	TGTGCCAGCACCCGGGTGAAGACCTCCCAGGGCTACACCTTC	CASTRVKTSQGYTF
.	TRBV6-1	few	TRBJ2-7	TGTGCCAGCACTAGTATGTACGAGCAGTACTTC	CASTSMYEQYF
TRBD2	TRBV29-1	.	TRBJ2-1	TGCAGCGTTGGTCGGGGGGGACTAGCGCGTAGCGATGAGCAGTTCTTC	CSVGRGGLARSDEQFF
TRBD2	TRBV6-5	.	TRBJ2-7	TGTGCCAGCAGTTCCGGGGGACTAGCGGGCCACGAGCAGTACTTC	CASSSGGLAGHEQYF
TRBD2	TRBV13	.	TRBJ2-7	TGTGCCAGCAGGATCATGCGGGGGAACTCCTACGAGCAGTACTTC	CASRIMRGNSYEQYF
.	TRBV30	.	TRBJ1-1	TGTGCCTGGAGTGTCTTAGCGGGAAATGGGGAACGGGCTGAAGCTTTCTTT	CAWSVLAGNGERAEAFF
.	TRBV2	.	TRBJ2-1	TGTGCCAGCCGAAACCAGGGAGGGGGCTACAATGAGCAGTTCTTC	CASRNQGGGYNEQFF
TRBD1	TRBV14	.	TRBJ2-7	TGTGCCAGCAGCCTTTGGGACAGGGAATACGAGCAGTACTTC	CASSLWDREYEQYF
.	TRBV19	.	TRBJ1-2	TGTGCCAGTAGTATTGGCCTCGGGTATGGCTACACCTTC	CASSIGLGYGYTF
.	TRBV13	.	TRBJ1-1	TGTGCCAGCAGGGGGGACGGGGGTGACACTGAAGCTTTCTTT	CASRGDGGDTEAFF
TRBD1	TRBV5-1	.	TRBJ2-1	TGCGCCAGCAGCATGGGACAGAGCCCCTACAATGAGCAGTTCTTC	CASSMGQSPYNEQFF
TRBD1	TRBV16	.	TRBJ1-5	TGTGCCAGCAGCCGGAATCCGGCAGGGGGTAATCAGCCCCAGCATTTT	CASSRNPAGGNQPQHF
TRBD2	TRBV10-1	.	TRBJ2-2	TGCGCCAGCAGTGCTAGCGGGCGCACCGGGGAGCTGTTTTTT	CASSASGRTGELFF
.	TRBV5-1	.	TRBJ2-7	TGCGCCAGCAGCTTGGATCTGTCAGGGCGGTACGAGCAGTACTTC	CASSLDLSGRYEQYF
.	TRBV5-8	.	TRBJ1-1	TGTGCCAGCAGCAACCGGGGGTCGGCTTTCTTT	CASSNRGSAFF
TRBD1	TRBV15	.	TRBJ2-7	TGTGCCACCAGCAGAGTAGGCGGACAGGGGATTTACGAGCAGTACTTC	CATSRVGGQGIYEQYF
TRBD1	TRBV6-1	.	TRBJ2-7	TGTGCCAGCAGGACAGGGTCCGAGCAGTACTTC	CASRTGSEQYF
TRBD1	TRBV2	.	TRBJ2-1	TGTGCCAGCAGTCCTAGGACAGGTTACAATGAGCAGTTCTTC	CASSPRTGYNEQFF
.	TRBV21-1	.	TRBJ2-1	TGTGCCAGCAGCATCATGGAACGGAGCTCCTACAATGAGCAGTTCTTC	CASSIMERSSYNEQFF
.	TRBV5-1	.	TRBJ2-3	TGCGCCAGCAGCCCCCCCGATAGTTCCACAGATACGCAGTATTTT	CASSPPDSSTDTQYF
TRBD1	TRBV18	.	TRBJ2-5	TGTGCCAGCTCACCGTCAGGGGGCAGCGGGGAGACCCAGTACTTC	CASSPSGGSGETQYF
TRBD2	TRBV5-6	.	TRBJ2-2	TGTGCCAGCAGCTTGTGGACTAGCGGGGGGCTGACGAACACCGGGGAGCTGTTTTTT	CASSLWTSGGLTNTGELFF
.	TRBV5-1	.	TRBJ1-6	TGCGCCAGCAGCACCGGACAGAGCTCCTATAATTCACCCCTCCACTTT	CASSTGQSSYNSPLHF
TRBD1	TRBV7-8	.	TRBJ2-7	TGTGCCAGCAGCTTGGAAGTGACAGGGGGATCCTACGAGCAGTACTTC	CASSLEVTGGSYEQYF
.	TRBV11-2	.	TRBJ2-5	TGTGCCAGCAGCTTCAACAGCCAAGAGACCCAGTACTTC	CASSFNSQETQYF
TRBD2	TRBV7-2	.	TRBJ2-7	TGTGCCAGCAGCCTTAGCGGGAGCTCCTACGAGCAGTACTTT	CASSLSGSSYEQYF